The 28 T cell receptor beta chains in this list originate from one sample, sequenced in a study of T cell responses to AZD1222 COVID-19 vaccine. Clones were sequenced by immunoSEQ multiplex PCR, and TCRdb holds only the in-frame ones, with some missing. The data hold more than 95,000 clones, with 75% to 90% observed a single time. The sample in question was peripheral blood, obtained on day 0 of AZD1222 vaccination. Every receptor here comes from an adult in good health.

The CDR3 loop is CASSWTLGRNQPQHF. In DNA, the CDR3 is TGTGCCAGCAGTTGGACCCTCGGACGCAATCAGCCCCAGCATTTT. The chain is built from TRBV2 and TRBJ1-5; D gene ambiguous. CDR1 and CDR2 from the germline V gene are SNHLY and FYNNEI. With 5 bases removed from V and 2 bases from J, the gap between germline ends came to 13 bases. CDR3 length equals 15 residues.

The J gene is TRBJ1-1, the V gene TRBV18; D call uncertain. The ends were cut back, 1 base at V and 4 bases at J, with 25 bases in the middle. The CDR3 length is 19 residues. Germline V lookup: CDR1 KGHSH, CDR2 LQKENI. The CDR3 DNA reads TGTGCCAGCTCACCACTCGCTTCCGAAGCTTGGAGAGCGGGCACTGAAGCTTTCTTT. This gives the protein CASSPLASEAWRAGTEAFF.

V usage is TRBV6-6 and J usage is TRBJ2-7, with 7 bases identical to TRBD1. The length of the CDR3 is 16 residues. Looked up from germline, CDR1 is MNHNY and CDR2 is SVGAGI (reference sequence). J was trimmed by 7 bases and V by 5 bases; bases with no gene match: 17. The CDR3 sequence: CASSRFIIGGAEEQYF. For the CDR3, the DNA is TGTGCCAGCAGTCGATTTATAATAGGGGGCGCGGAAGAGCAGTACTTC.

CDR3 region: CASSLRPASYGYTF. The CDR3 DNA follows: TGTGCCAGCAGCTTACGACCTGCGTCCTATGGCTACACCTTC. The chain recombines TRBV7-6 with TRBJ1-2; D gene uncertain. The CDR3 totals 14 residues. CDR1 and CDR2 from the germline V gene are SGHVS and FNYEAQ. V gave up 2 bases and J gave up 4 bases, with 11 bases separating them.

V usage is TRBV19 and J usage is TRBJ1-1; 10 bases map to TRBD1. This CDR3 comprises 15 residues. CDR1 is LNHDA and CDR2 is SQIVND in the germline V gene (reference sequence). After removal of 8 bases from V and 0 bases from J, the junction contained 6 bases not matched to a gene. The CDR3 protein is CASGTGAVMNTEAFF. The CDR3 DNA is TGTGCCAGTGGGACAGGGGCCGTAATGAACACTGAAGCTTTCTTT.

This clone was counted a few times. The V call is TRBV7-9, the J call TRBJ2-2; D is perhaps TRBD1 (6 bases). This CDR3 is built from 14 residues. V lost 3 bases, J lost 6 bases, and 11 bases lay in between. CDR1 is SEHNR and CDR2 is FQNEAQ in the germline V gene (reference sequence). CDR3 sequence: CASSFRQESGELFF. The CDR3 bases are TGTGCCAGCAGCTTCCGACAGGAATCCGGGGAGCTGTTTTTT.

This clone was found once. CDR3 coding DNA: TGTGCCATCAGTGACAGGGGAGGGGATACGCAGTATTTT. Translating it yields CAISDRGGDTQYF. The V call is TRBV10-3, the J call TRBJ2-3; tentatively, D is TRBD2 (7 bases). The germline V gene has CDR1 ENHRY and CDR2 SYGVKD. The V gene lost 3 bases and the J gene lost 6 bases, with 10 bases spanning the gap. The CDR3 runs to 13 residues.

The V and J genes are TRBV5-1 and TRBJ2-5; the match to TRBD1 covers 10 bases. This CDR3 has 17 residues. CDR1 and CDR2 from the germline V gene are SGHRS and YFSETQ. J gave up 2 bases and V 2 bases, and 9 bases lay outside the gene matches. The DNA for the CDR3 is TGCGCCAGCAGCTTTCCAAGAGAGGACAGGGGGCAAGAGACCCAGTACTTC. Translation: CASSFPREDRGQETQYF.

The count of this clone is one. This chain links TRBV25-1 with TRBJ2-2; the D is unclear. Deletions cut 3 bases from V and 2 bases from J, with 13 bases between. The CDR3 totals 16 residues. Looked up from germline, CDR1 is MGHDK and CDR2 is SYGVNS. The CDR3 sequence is CASSEASLGNTGELFF. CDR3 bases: TGTGCCAGCAGTGAGGCCTCTTTGGGAAACACCGGGGAGCTGTTTTTT.

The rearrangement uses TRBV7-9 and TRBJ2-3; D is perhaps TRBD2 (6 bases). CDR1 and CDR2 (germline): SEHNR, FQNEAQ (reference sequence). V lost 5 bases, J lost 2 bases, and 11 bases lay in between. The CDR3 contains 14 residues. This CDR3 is CASSPGTATDTQYF. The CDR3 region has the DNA TGTGCCAGCAGCCCCGGGACTGCCACAGATACGCAGTATTTT.

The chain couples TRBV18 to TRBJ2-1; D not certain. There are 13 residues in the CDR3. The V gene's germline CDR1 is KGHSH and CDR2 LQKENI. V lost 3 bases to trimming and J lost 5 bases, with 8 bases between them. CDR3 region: CASSPQQNNEQFF. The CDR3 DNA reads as TGTGCCAGCTCACCGCAACAAAACAATGAGCAGTTCTTC.

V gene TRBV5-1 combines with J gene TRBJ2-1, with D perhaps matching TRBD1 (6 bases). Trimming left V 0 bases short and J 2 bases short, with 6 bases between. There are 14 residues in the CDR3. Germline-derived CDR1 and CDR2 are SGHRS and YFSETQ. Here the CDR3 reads CASSLGGPYNEQFF. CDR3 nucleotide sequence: TGCGCCAGCAGCTTGGGGGGGCCCTACAATGAGCAGTTCTTC.

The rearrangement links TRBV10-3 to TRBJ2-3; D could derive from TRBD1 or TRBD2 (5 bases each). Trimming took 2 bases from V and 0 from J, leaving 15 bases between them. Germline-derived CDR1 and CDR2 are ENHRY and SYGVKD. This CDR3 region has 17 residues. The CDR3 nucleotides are TGTGCCATCAGTGAGGTCTGGGACGATACTAGCACAGATACGCAGTATTTT. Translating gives CAISEVWDDTSTDTQYF.

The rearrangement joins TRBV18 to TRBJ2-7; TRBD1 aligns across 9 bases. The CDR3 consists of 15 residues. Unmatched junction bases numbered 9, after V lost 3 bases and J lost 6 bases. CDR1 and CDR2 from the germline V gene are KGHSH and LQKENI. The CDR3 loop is CASSPRDRADSEQYF. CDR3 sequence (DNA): TGTGCCAGCTCACCCCGGGACAGGGCAGACTCCGAGCAGTACTTC.

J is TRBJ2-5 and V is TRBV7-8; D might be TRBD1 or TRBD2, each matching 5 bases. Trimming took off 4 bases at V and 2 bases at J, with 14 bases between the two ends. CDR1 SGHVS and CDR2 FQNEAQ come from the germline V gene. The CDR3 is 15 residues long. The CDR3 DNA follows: TGTGCCAGCAGCTCACACTCGGGGCAACAAGAGACCCAGTACTTC. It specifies CASSSHSGQQETQYF.

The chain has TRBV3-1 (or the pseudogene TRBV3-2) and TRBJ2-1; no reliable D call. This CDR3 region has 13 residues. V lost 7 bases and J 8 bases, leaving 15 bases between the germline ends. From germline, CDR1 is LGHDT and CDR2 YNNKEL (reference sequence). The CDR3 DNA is TGTGCCAGCACCGTTTTACCTGGGGATGAGCAGTTCTTC. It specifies CASTVLPGDEQFF.

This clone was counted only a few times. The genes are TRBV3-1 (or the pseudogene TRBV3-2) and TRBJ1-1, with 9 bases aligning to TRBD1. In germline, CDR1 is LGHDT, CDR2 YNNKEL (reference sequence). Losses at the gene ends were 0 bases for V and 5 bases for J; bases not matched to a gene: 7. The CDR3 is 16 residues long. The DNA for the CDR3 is TGTGCCAGCAGCCAAGATCCGGGACAGGGAGGGACTGAAGCTTTCTTT. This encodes CASSQDPGQGGTEAFF.

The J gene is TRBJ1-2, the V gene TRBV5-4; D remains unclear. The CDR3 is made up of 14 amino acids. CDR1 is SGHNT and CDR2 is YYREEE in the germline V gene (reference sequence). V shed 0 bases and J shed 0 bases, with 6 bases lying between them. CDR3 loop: CASSLAFSNYGYTF. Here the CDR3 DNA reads TGTGCCAGCAGCTTGGCCTTCTCTAACTATGGCTACACCTTC.

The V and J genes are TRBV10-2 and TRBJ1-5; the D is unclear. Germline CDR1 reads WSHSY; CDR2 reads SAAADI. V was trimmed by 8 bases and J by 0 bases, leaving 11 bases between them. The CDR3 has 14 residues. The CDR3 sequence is CASAPGNSNQPQHF. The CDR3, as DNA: TGCGCCAGCGCCCCAGGTAATAGCAATCAGCCCCAGCATTTT.

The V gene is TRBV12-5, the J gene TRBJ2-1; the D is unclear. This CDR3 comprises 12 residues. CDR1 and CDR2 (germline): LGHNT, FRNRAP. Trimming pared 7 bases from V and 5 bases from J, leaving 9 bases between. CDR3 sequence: CASAAYDNEQFF. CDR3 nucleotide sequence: TGTGCTAGTGCCGCATACGACAATGAGCAGTTCTTC.

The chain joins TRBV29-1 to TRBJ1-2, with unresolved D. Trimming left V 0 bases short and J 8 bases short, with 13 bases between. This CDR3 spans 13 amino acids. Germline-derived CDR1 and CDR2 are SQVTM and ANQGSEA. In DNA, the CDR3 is TGCAGCGTTGAAGATAATGTTCGTCTCGGCTACACCTTC. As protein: CSVEDNVRLGYTF.

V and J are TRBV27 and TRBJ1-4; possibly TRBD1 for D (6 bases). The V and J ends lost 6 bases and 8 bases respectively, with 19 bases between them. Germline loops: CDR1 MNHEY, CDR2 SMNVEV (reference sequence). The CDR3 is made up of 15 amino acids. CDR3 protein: CASRPTGPWEEKLFF. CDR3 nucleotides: TGTGCCAGCAGGCCAACAGGGCCCTGGGAGGAAAAACTGTTTTTT.

CDR3 loop: CAISEQGPGTDTQYF. Here the CDR3 DNA reads TGTGCCATCAGTGAGCAGGGTCCAGGCACAGATACGCAGTATTTT. This chain joins TRBV10-3 and TRBJ2-3; tentative D call: TRBD1 (5 bases). CDR1 ENHRY and CDR2 SYGVKD come from the germline V gene. The CDR3 totals 15 residues. The V and J ends lost 2 bases and 1 base respectively, with 10 bases between them.

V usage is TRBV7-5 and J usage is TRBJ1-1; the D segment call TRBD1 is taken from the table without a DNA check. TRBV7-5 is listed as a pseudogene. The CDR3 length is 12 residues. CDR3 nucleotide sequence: TGTGTCAGAGGGGACAGGGGTAGTGAAGCTTTCTTT. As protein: CVRGDRGSEAFF.

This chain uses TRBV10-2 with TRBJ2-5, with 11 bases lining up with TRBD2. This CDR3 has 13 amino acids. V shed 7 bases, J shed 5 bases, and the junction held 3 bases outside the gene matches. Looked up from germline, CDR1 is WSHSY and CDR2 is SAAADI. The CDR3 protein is CASTSGGFETQYF. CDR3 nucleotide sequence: TGCGCCAGCACTAGCGGGGGGTTCGAGACCCAGTACTTC.

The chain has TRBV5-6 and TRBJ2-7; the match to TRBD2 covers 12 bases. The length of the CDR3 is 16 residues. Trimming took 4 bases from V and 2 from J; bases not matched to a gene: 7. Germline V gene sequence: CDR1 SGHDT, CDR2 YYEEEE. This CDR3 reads CASSAGTSGLTYEQYF. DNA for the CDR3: TGTGCCAGCAGCGCGGGGACTAGCGGGCTAACCTACGAGCAGTACTTC.

DNA for the CDR3: TGTGCCACCAAGACAGGGGCCTATGGCTACACCTTC. Translating gives CATKTGAYGYTF. This chain connects TRBV19 to TRBJ1-2, with TRBD1 matching 8 bases. J gave up 4 bases and V 10 bases, and 5 bases lay outside the gene matches. The germline V gene encodes CDR1 LNHDA and CDR2 SQIVND (reference sequence). The CDR3 is 12 residues long.

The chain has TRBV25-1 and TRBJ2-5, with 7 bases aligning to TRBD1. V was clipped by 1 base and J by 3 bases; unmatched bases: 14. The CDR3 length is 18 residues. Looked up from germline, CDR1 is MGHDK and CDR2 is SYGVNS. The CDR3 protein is CASSESGGQKEPKETQYF. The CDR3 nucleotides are TGTGCCAGCAGTGAATCTGGGGGACAGAAGGAACCCAAAGAGACCCAGTACTTC.